The 28 T cell receptor beta chains given below trace back to one sample, sequenced in a study of identical twins. TCRdb reprocessed the 5' RACE reads with MiXCR, giving one entry per CDR3 protein. Here the sample spans about 690,000 distinct CDR3 sequences, about 20% being singletons. A further study also used this sample, focusing on T cells expressing NK-cell markers.

Sequencing was performed on PBMCs. These receptors were obtained from a woman between 18 and 29 years old in good health.

This clonotype appeared a few times. The chain uses TRBV6-1 and TRBJ2-1; 8 bases map to TRBD2. This CDR3 spans 17 amino acids. Trimming removed 5 bases from V and 0 bases from J; junction bases left unmatched: 9. CDR1 is MNHNS and CDR2 is SASEGT in the germline V gene. CDR3 DNA sequence: TGTGCCAGCAGTAATAATAGCGGGAAGTACTCCTACAATGAGCAGTTCTTC. The encoded protein is CASSNNSGKYSYNEQFF.

The chain couples TRBV12-3 or TRBV12-4 to TRBJ2-5; TRBD1 matches 9 bases. The CDR3 sequence is 15 residues long. The V gene end was trimmed by 5 bases and the J gene end by 5 bases; junction bases not matched to a gene: 9. The CDR3 nucleotides read TGTGCCAGCAGTGACGGACAGGGGACGAGGGAGACCCAGTACTTC. Its protein product is CASSDGQGTRETQYF.

This clonotype has at least ten counts. The CDR3 loop reads CASTDRTPGETQYF. In DNA form, the CDR3 reads TGTGCCAGCACCGATAGGACCCCTGGGGAGACCCAGTACTTC. The V call is TRBV6-1, the J call TRBJ2-5; D uncertain. Germline CDR1 is MNHNS and CDR2 is SASEGT. Trimming cost V 7 bases and J 5 bases, with 17 bases left between them. The CDR3 loop spans 14 amino acids.

The chain carries TRBV29-1 and TRBJ2-2, with TRBD1 as a possible D gene (6 bases). CDR3 length equals 14 residues. Trimming pared 5 bases from V and 1 base from J, leaving 11 bases between. Per germline, CDR1 SQVTM and CDR2 ANQGSEA. CDR3 in DNA: TGCAGCGTTTTCGGGACATTGAACACCGGGGAGCTGTTTTTT. This encodes CSVFGTLNTGELFF.

This clonotype has more than one count but fewer than ten. The V and J genes are TRBV12-3 or TRBV12-4 and TRBJ1-2, with TRBD1 matching over 7 bases. V lost 4 bases, J lost 4 bases, and 0 bases stayed unmatched. This CDR3 is 12 amino acids long. The CDR3 bases are TGTGCCAGCAGTTGGACAGGCTATGGCTACACCTTC. As protein: CASSWTGYGYTF.

This chain links TRBV12-3 or TRBV12-4 with TRBJ2-1, with 7 bases matching TRBD2. V lost 5 bases to trimming and J lost 5 bases; unmatched junction nucleotides: 6. The CDR3 covers 14 residues. CDR3 amino acids: CASSLRTRNNEQFF. The CDR3 nucleotides are TGTGCCAGCAGTCTCCGGACTAGAAACAATGAGCAGTTCTTC.

This clonotype was recorded many times. The chain carries TRBV15 and TRBJ2-5, with TRBD1 matching 8 bases. Germline V lookup: CDR1 LNHNV, CDR2 YYDKDF (reference sequence). J was trimmed by 2 bases and V by 2 bases; bases with no gene match: 7. The CDR3 totals 16 residues. The DNA of the CDR3 is TGTGCCACCAGCAGATTATTAGGGACAGGACAAGAGACCCAGTACTTC. This codes for CATSRLLGTGQETQYF.

This clonotype was detected ten times or more. The chain uses TRBV12-3 or TRBV12-4 and TRBJ2-1; tentative D call: TRBD2 (5 bases). This CDR3 spans 15 amino acids. V was cut by 4 bases and J by 0 bases, with 10 bases left in between. The CDR3 region is CASSSSGLSYNEQFF. The CDR3 DNA sequence: TGTGCCAGCAGTTCCAGCGGTCTCTCCTACAATGAGCAGTTCTTC.

The rearrangement joins TRBV7-9 to TRBJ1-5; D might be TRBD1 (5 bases). V was cut by 5 bases and J by 4 bases, with 15 bases left in between. The CDR3 spans 15 residues. The germline gives CDR1 SEHNR, CDR2 FQNEAQ (reference sequence). The CDR3 DNA sequence: TGTGCCAGCAGCCTAGGGGTGCCGGGGAATCAGCCCCAGCATTTT. Protein product: CASSLGVPGNQPQHF.

This clonotype appeared a single time. A read error may explain this, as a much larger clone is one base away. The J gene is TRBJ2-3, the V gene TRBV20-1; weak D call: TRBD1 (5 bases). This CDR3 has 13 amino acids. The germline CDR1 and CDR2 sequences are DFQATT and SNEGSKA (reference sequence). The CDR3: CSAPRQGGDTHYF. CDR3 sequence (DNA): TGCAGTGCTCCCCGGCAGGGTGGTGATACGCACTATTTT.

This rearrangement joins TRBV7-2 to TRBJ2-7; TRBD2 matches at 10 bases. The J segment lost 1 base and the V segment lost 1 base, leaving 4 bases of the junction unmatched. Germline V gene lookup returns CDR1 SGHTA and CDR2 FQGNSA. The CDR3 has 16 amino acids. CDR3 sequence (DNA): TGTGCCAGCAGCTTAGTGTGGACTAGCGGTTCCTACGAGCAGTACTTC. Protein sequence: CASSLVWTSGSYEQYF.

This clonotype showed up just a few times. The chain links TRBV6-1 to TRBJ1-1; no clear D gene. The CDR3 is made up of 13 amino acids. V was pared by 7 bases and J by 4 bases, with 13 bases between. Germline CDR1 MNHNS, CDR2 SASEGT. For the CDR3, the DNA is TGTGCCAGCACACCGCCTCGCGGCACTGAAGCTTTCTTT. Its translation is CASTPPRGTEAFF.

This clonotype has a handful of counts. V gene TRBV12-3 or TRBV12-4 combines with J gene TRBJ2-5; D uncertain. The germline V and J ends were trimmed by 8 bases and 5 bases, with 12 bases remaining between them. The length of the CDR3 is 12 residues. CDR3 sequence reads: CASWNRFETQYF. The CDR3 DNA reads TGTGCCAGCTGGAATAGGTTTGAGACCCAGTACTTC.

The chain joins TRBV20-1 to TRBJ2-7; 8 bases map to TRBD1. Per the germline V gene, CDR1 is DFQATT and CDR2 is SNEGSKA (reference sequence). The V segment lost 3 bases and the J segment 7 bases; nucleotides outside the gene matches: 5. The CDR3 spans 12 residues. The CDR3 DNA is TGCAGTGCTAGGCGGGACAGGATGGAGCAGTACTTC. As protein: CSARRDRMEQYF.

This clonotype occurred a few times. The chain couples TRBV20-1 to TRBJ2-3, with 9 bases matching TRBD2. V was pared by 0 bases and J by 3 bases, with 4 bases of the junction left unmatched. The CDR3 covers 15 residues. CDR1 and CDR2 (germline): DFQATT, SNEGSKA (reference sequence). The CDR3 DNA reads as TGCAGTGCTAGAGATAGCGGGGGACGTACAGATACGCAGTATTTT. It yields the protein CSARDSGGRTDTQYF.

J is TRBJ2-2 and V is TRBV5-1, with D unresolved. Germline assignment: CDR1 SGHRS and CDR2 YFSETQ. Trimming shortened V by 4 bases and J by 6 bases, and 10 bases separated the two germline ends. CDR3 length equals 13 residues. The DNA of the CDR3 is TGCGCCAGCAGCGTAAGGGTTGCCGGGGAGCTGTTTTTT. The encoded protein is CASSVRVAGELFF.

The chain couples TRBV12-3 or TRBV12-4 to TRBJ2-1; tentatively, D is TRBD1 (6 bases). Trimming cost V 7 bases and J 6 bases, with 13 bases left between them. The CDR3 consists of 13 residues. CDR3 sequence: CASIPDRSNEQFF. In DNA, the CDR3 is TGTGCCAGCATCCCCGACAGGTCCAATGAGCAGTTCTTC.

The rearrangement joins TRBV3-1 to TRBJ2-5; D possibly uses TRBD1 or TRBD2 (6 bases each). Per germline, CDR1 LGHDT and CDR2 YNNKEL (reference sequence). The V end lost 4 bases, the J end lost 2 bases, and 20 bases lay between the germline ends. The CDR3 runs 17 residues. Here the CDR3 DNA reads TGTGCCAGCAGCCCAATGTGGGGGCGCGGACTACAAGAGACCCAGTACTTC. This sequence encodes CASSPMWGRGLQETQYF.

This chain joins TRBV5-4 and TRBJ1-4; TRBD1 matches 8 bases. The germline V gene encodes CDR1 SGHNT and CDR2 YYREEE (reference sequence). V lost 4 bases and J lost 3; bases outside the gene matches: 5. The CDR3 covers 15 residues. The CDR3 coding sequence is TGTGCCAGCAGCACCGGACAGGGATCTAATGAAAAACTGTTTTTT. Protein product: CASSTGQGSNEKLFF.

This chain uses TRBV2 with TRBJ1-1; D not resolved. The CDR3 spans 13 residues. Germline V gene lookup returns CDR1 SNHLY and CDR2 FYNNEI. V was clipped by 3 bases and J by 11 bases, with 16 bases between them. CDR3 sequence reads: CASSDELTAAAFF. The CDR3 DNA sequence: TGTGCCAGCAGTGATGAGTTGACCGCGGCTGCTTTCTTT.

The chain carries TRBV30 and TRBJ2-4, with 7 bases fitting TRBD2. The germline V gene encodes CDR1 GTSNPN and CDR2 SVGIG (reference sequence). With 1 base clipped from V and 6 bases from J, the junction kept 6 bases outside the gene matches. This CDR3 comprises 14 residues. CDR3 sequence (DNA): TGTGCCTGGAGTGGTAAGGGACTATTAAACATTCAGTACTTC. Amino acids: CAWSGKGLLNIQYF.

This chain joins TRBV29-1 and TRBJ1-1; D is unresolved. This CDR3 is built from 11 residues. Trimming stripped 3 bases from V and 10 bases from J, with 12 bases between. Germline V gene sequence: CDR1 SQVTM, CDR2 ANQGSEA. The CDR3 coding sequence is TGCAGCGTTGATACGGAGTCGGCAGCTTTCTTT. It translates to CSVDTESAAFF.

The sample holds a few counts of this clonotype. The CDR3 spells CASSGNPRGQETQYF. The CDR3 region has the DNA TGCGCCAGCAGCGGGAACCCACGGGGGCAAGAGACCCAGTACTTC. The rearrangement joins TRBV5-1 to TRBJ2-5, with D maybe TRBD2 (6 bases). Germline-derived CDR1 and CDR2 are SGHRS and YFSETQ. Trimming left V 4 bases short and J 2 bases short, with 15 bases between. CDR3 length equals 15 residues.

This clonotype was picked up many times. The rearrangement uses TRBV3-1 and TRBJ2-3; D may be TRBD2 (5 bases). Per the germline V gene, CDR1 is LGHDT and CDR2 is YNNKEL (reference sequence). The CDR3 runs 15 residues. V was clipped by 4 bases and J by 3 bases, with 14 bases between them. CDR3 bases: TGTGCCAGCAGCCGGCTTGAGGCGGGTACAGATACGCAGTATTTT. Its protein is CASSRLEAGTDTQYF.

In this sample, this clonotype turned up many times. The rearrangement joins TRBV12-3 or TRBV12-4 to TRBJ1-1, with D perhaps TRBD1 (5 bases). This CDR3 has 13 residues. The V end was cut by 4 bases, the J end by 5 bases, with 11 bases between. The CDR3: CASSWGLRTEAFF. The CDR3 nucleotides read TGTGCCAGCAGTTGGGGCCTAAGGACTGAAGCTTTCTTT.

V and J are TRBV10-3 and TRBJ2-1; TRBD2 is a possible D gene (6 bases). Germline lookup yields CDR1 ENHRY and CDR2 SYGVKD. The length of the CDR3 is 18 residues. Trimming pared 0 bases from V and 3 bases from J, leaving 18 bases between. In nucleotides, the CDR3 is TGTGCCATCAGTGAGTCGCTAGGGGCGCGGGGAATCTACAATGAGCAGTTCTTC. Encoded protein: CAISESLGARGIYNEQFF.

This clonotype was seen more than once but under ten times. The chain is built from TRBV12-3 or TRBV12-4 and TRBJ2-1; tentatively, D is TRBD1 or TRBD2 (5 bases each). V lost 3 bases to trimming and J lost 8 bases, with 14 bases between them. This CDR3 comprises 14 residues. CDR3 in DNA: TGTGCCAGCAGTTTGCCGGCAGGGACCCATGAGCAGTTCTTC. This translates into CASSLPAGTHEQFF.

This clonotype was counted ten times or more. The chain carries TRBV5-6 and TRBJ1-5, with D maybe TRBD1 (5 bases). Germline CDR1 reads SGHDT; CDR2 reads YYEEEE. The CDR3 spans 16 residues. The V end was cut by 1 base, the J end by 0 bases, with 11 bases between. CDR3 nucleotides: TGTGCCAGCAGCTTGTTGGGACGATATAGCAATCAGCCCCAGCATTTT. Amino acid sequence: CASSLLGRYSNQPQHF.